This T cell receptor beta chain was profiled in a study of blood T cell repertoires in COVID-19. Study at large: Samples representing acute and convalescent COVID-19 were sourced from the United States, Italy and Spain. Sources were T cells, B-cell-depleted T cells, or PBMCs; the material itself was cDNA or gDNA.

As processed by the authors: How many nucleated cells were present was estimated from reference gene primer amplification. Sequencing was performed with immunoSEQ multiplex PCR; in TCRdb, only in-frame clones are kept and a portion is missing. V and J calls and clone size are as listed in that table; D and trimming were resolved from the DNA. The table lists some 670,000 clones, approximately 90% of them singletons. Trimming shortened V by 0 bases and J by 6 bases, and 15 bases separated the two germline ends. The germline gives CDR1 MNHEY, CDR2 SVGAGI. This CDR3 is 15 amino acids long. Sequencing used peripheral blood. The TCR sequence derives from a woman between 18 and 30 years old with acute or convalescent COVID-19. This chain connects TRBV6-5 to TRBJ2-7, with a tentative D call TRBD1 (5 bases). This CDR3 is CASSYSERGKGEQYF. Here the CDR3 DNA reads TGTGCCAGCAGTTACTCTGAAAGGGGTAAAGGCGAGCAGTACTTC.